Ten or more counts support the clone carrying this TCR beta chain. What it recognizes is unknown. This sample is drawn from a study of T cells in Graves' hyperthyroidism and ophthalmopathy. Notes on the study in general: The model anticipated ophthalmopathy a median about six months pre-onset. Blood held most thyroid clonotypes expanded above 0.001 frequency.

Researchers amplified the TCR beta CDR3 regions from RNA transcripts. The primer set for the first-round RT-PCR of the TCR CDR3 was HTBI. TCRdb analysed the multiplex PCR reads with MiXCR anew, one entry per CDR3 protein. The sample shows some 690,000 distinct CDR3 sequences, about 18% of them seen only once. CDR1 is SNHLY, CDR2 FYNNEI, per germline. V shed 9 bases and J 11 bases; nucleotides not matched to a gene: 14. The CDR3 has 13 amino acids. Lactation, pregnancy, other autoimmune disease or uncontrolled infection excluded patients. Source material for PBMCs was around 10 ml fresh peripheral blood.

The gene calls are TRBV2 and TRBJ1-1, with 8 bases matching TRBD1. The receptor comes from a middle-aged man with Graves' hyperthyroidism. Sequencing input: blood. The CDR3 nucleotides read TGTGCCAGGCGGAGGACAGGGAGTTTCGTTGCTTTCTTT. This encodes CARRRTGSFVAFF.